Listed here are 23 T cell receptor beta chains from one sample, sequenced in a study of T cell repertoires in cytomegalovirus infection. One entry per CDR3 protein, called by TCRdb with MiXCR from the reads. The sample includes some 800,000 distinct CDR3 sequences, roughly 28% seen only once; the top ten take less than 15%. The antigens for these receptors are not known. Sequences were derived from cultured CD8+ T cells from PBMCs, sampled from culture after CMV antigen stimulation. The receptors here all came from a human donor in good health (CMV status not recorded). Some clones in this sample may be carry-over from other donors' samples.

This clonotype was observed many times. The chain carries TRBV7-2 and TRBJ1-5; no clear D. The V end was cut by 5 bases, the J end by 1 base, with 15 bases between. Per the germline V gene, CDR1 is SGHTA and CDR2 is FQGNSA. This CDR3 contains 16 residues. The CDR3 sequence: CASSLSPLGSNQPQHF. In DNA, the CDR3 is TGTGCCAGCAGCCTTAGCCCGCTTGGCAGCAATCAGCCCCAGCATTTT.

This chain joins TRBV19 and TRBJ2-5, with D unresolved. This CDR3 contains 14 residues. V dropped 5 bases and J dropped 5 bases, with 15 bases sitting between them. Per germline, CDR1 LNHDA and CDR2 SQIVND (reference sequence). This chain's CDR3 is CASSPTQARETQYF. The CDR3 bases are TGTGCCAGTAGTCCGACGCAAGCCCGGGAGACCCAGTACTTC.

J is TRBJ2-2 and V is TRBV7-4; 7 bases line up with TRBD2. The CDR3 contains 15 residues. Germline loops: CDR1 SGHVT, CDR2 SQSDAQ. With 5 bases clipped from V and 6 bases from J, the junction kept 9 bases outside the gene matches. The CDR3 is CASSPQGRAAGELFF. CDR3 sequence (DNA): TGTGCCAGCAGCCCTCAAGGGAGGGCTGCCGGGGAGCTGTTTTTT.

This clonotype was seen more than once but under ten times. CDR3 in amino acids: CASSLGSQGNIQYF. Written as DNA, the CDR3 is TGTGCCAGCAGCTTAGGATCGCAGGGGAACATTCAGTACTTC. V and J are TRBV7-9 and TRBJ2-4; D may be TRBD1 (6 bases). CDR3 size: 14 residues. V shed 1 base and J shed 7 bases, with 11 bases lying between them. Germline V CDR1 and CDR2: SEHNR, FQNEAQ (reference sequence).

This chain uses TRBV14 with TRBJ1-3, with D possibly TRBD1 on 6 matching bases. The CDR3 has 17 amino acids. Germline V CDR1 and CDR2: SGHDN, FVKESK. V lost 3 bases, J lost 1 base, and 16 bases lay in between. Written as DNA, the CDR3 is TGTGCCAGCAGCCATAAACCAGGGGCGCGATCTGGAAACACCATATATTTT. This sequence encodes CASSHKPGARSGNTIYF. The variable domain in full, with the rest retrieved from reference TRBV14 and TRBJ1-3, is EAGVTQFPSHSVIEKGQTVTLRCDPISGHDNLYWYRRVMGKEIKFLLHFVKESKQDESGMPNNRFLAERTGGTYSTLKVQPAELEDSGVYFCASSHKPGARSGNTIYFGEGSWLTVV.

This clonotype was found many times. The rearrangement uses TRBV12-3 or TRBV12-4 and TRBJ2-5; D is possibly TRBD1 or TRBD2 (5 bases each). The CDR3 consists of 13 residues. V was clipped by 6 bases and J by 2 bases, with 10 bases between them. The CDR3 reads CASSHGAQETQYF. DNA of the CDR3: TGTGCCAGCAGCCACGGGGCTCAAGAGACCCAGTACTTC.

The V gene is TRBV10-3, the J gene TRBJ1-5; D is unclear. V gave up 3 bases and J gave up 2 bases, with 14 bases separating them. Germline loops: CDR1 ENHRY, CDR2 SYGVKD. The CDR3 extends over 16 amino acids. Here the CDR3 DNA reads TGTGCCATCAGTGATCCGGGGTTCGACGGCAATCAGCCCCAGCATTTT. Protein product: CAISDPGFDGNQPQHF.

This clonotype occurred many times. This chain uses TRBV12-3 or TRBV12-4 with TRBJ2-3, with 10 bases aligning to TRBD2. This CDR3 is 17 amino acids long. The J segment lost 0 bases and the V segment lost 3 bases, leaving 6 bases of the junction unmatched. The CDR3 bases are TGTGCCAGCAGTTTTCCCCTAGCGGGGGCTAGCACAGATACGCAGTATTTT. Its protein is CASSFPLAGASTDTQYF.

The genes are TRBV5-8 and TRBJ1-1, with unresolved D. Trimming left V 0 bases short and J 4 bases short, with 10 bases between. CDR1 and CDR2 from the germline V gene are SGHTS and YDEGEE. The CDR3 consists of 14 residues. The CDR3 DNA reads as TGTGCCAGCAGCTTGGCGGCGAGGACCACTGAAGCTTTCTTT. Amino acid sequence: CASSLAARTTEAFF. The entire variable domain, with the rest obtained from reference TRBV5-8 and TRBJ1-1, is as follows: EAGVTQSPTHLIKTRGQQATLRCSPISGHTSVYWYQQALGLGLQFLLWYDEGEERNRGNFPPRFSGRQFPNYSSELNVNALELEDSALYLCASSLAARTTEAFFGQGTRLTVV.

This clonotype showed up just a few times. This rearrangement joins TRBV27 to TRBJ2-5; D call uncertain. Per the germline V gene, CDR1 is MNHEY and CDR2 is SMNVEV (reference sequence). V dropped 0 bases and J dropped 4 bases, with 9 bases sitting between them. The CDR3 consists of 14 residues. The DNA for the CDR3 is TGTGCCAGCAGTTTATCGAGCAGGATAGAGACCCAGTACTTC. Its protein is CASSLSSRIETQYF.

This clonotype occurred many times. The gene calls are TRBV7-9 and TRBJ1-6; TRBD1 aligns across 8 bases. The germline CDR1 and CDR2 sequences are SEHNR and FQNEAQ (reference sequence). Germline trimming cut 4 bases from V and 17 bases from J; bases unmatched to any gene: 22. This CDR3 region has 17 residues. The CDR3 nucleotides are TGTGCCAGCAGCTCAGCTCTGGGCCTTGGGACAGGCGGGGAAGTCCACTTT. Amino acids: CASSSALGLGTGGEVHF.

The table lists this clonotype with a few counts. The chain links TRBV6-1 to TRBJ1-5; D is unresolved. Trimming took off 1 base at V and 0 bases at J, with 10 bases between the two ends. This CDR3 comprises 16 residues. CDR1 is MNHNS and CDR2 is SASEGT in the germline V gene. CDR3 in DNA: TGTGCCAGCAGTGAAGTTCCGGCTTATAGCAATCAGCCCCAGCATTTT. Amino acid sequence: CASSEVPAYSNQPQHF.

In this sample, this clonotype turned up a few times. The chain is built from TRBV7-9 and TRBJ1-6, with TRBD1 as a possible D gene (5 bases). This CDR3 has 16 residues. Trimming stripped 5 bases from V and 11 bases from J, with 22 bases between. The V gene's germline CDR1 is SEHNR and CDR2 FQNEAQ (reference sequence). The CDR3 here is CASSPGQPGSGTPLHF. The CDR3 DNA reads as TGTGCCAGCAGCCCGGGGCAGCCAGGTTCGGGGACACCCCTCCACTTT.

This chain uses TRBV4-1 with TRBJ2-7, with 10 bases aligning to TRBD1. There are 15 residues in the CDR3. Germline CDR1 is MGHRA and CDR2 is YSYEKL. With 3 bases clipped from V and 5 bases from J, the junction kept 7 bases outside the gene matches. CDR3 region: CASSHPGTGVHEQYF. The DNA of the CDR3 is TGCGCCAGCAGCCATCCCGGGACAGGGGTCCACGAGCAGTACTTC.

The V call is TRBV20-1, the J call TRBJ2-3; perhaps TRBD2 as D (7 bases). Germline-derived CDR1 and CDR2 are DFQATT and SNEGSKA (reference sequence). With 6 bases removed from V and 8 bases from J, the gap between germline ends came to 12 bases. The CDR3 has 11 residues. This CDR3 reads CSALGGGTQYF. The DNA of the CDR3 is TGCAGTGCCCTGGGAGGGGGTACGCAGTATTTT.

This clonotype has a count of ten or more. The V and J genes are TRBV7-6 and TRBJ2-1; 16 positions match TRBD2. With V trimmed by 5 bases and J by 6 bases, 1 base remained unmatched. Germline lookup yields CDR1 SGHVS and CDR2 FNYEAQ. CDR3 length: 15 residues. CDR3 sequence: CASSGTSGGANEQFF. CDR3 nucleotide sequence: TGTGCCAGCAGCGGGACTAGCGGGGGGGCCAATGAGCAGTTCTTC.

This clonotype was found a few times. This chain links TRBV24-1 with TRBJ2-2; D is ambiguous. V lost 3 bases and J 3 bases, leaving 13 bases between the germline ends. Looked up from germline, CDR1 is KGHDR and CDR2 is SFDVKD. The CDR3 spans 16 residues. The DNA of the CDR3 is TGTGCCACCAGTGATAAGGCAAAGAAGGACACCGGGGAGCTGTTTTTT. Translation: CATSDKAKKDTGELFF.

V is TRBV6-5 and J is TRBJ2-4, with unresolved D. The germline V gene encodes CDR1 MNHEY and CDR2 SVGAGI. Trimming cost V 7 bases and J 7 bases, with 17 bases left between them. The CDR3 consists of 14 residues. The chain's CDR3 is CASTPHISRNIQYF. The DNA for the CDR3 is TGTGCCAGCACCCCCCACATTAGCCGTAACATTCAGTACTTC.

The chain employs TRBV10-2 and TRBJ2-5, with D unclear. CDR3 length: 14 residues. Trimming removed 3 bases from V and 1 base from J, with 9 bases in between. Germline V lookup: CDR1 WSHSY, CDR2 SAAADI. The CDR3 here is CASSDWSIQETQYF. The CDR3 region has the DNA TGCGCCAGCAGTGACTGGAGTATCCAAGAGACCCAGTACTTC.

V gene TRBV7-9 combines with J gene TRBJ1-2, with 7 bases lining up with TRBD1. The CDR3 length is 17 residues. Looked up from germline, CDR1 is SEHNR and CDR2 is FQNEAQ (reference sequence). With 2 bases clipped from V and 4 bases from J, the junction kept 13 bases outside the gene matches. CDR3 region: CASSLKGMGPGGYGYTF. CDR3 DNA sequence: TGTGCCAGCAGCTTAAAAGGGATGGGTCCAGGGGGCTATGGCTACACCTTC.

The J gene is TRBJ1-1, the V gene TRBV6-5; D gene ambiguous. CDR1 and CDR2 (germline): MNHEY, SVGAGI. This CDR3 is 13 amino acids long. V lost 8 bases and J lost 2, with 12 bases in between. The CDR3: CASWSLVNTEAFF. The CDR3, as DNA: TGTGCCAGCTGGTCCCTGGTAAACACTGAAGCTTTCTTT.

This clonotype was recorded many times. The chain employs TRBV12-3 or TRBV12-4 and TRBJ1-6; D ambiguous. The CDR3 is 20 residues long. Trimming removed 5 bases at V and 0 bases at J, with 23 bases between. For the CDR3, the DNA is TGTGCCAGCAGTCCTGGGCCCCGTCTGGGGATTAGCTCCTATAATTCACCCCTCCACTTT. Protein sequence: CASSPGPRLGISSYNSPLHF.

In this sample, this clonotype turned up once. This chain connects TRBV6-8 to TRBJ2-7, with D uncertain. Trimming removed 0 bases at V and 4 bases at J, with 7 bases between. Germline loops: CDR1 MNHGY, CDR2 SAAAGT. The CDR3 has 13 amino acids. CDR3 bases: TGTGCCAGCAGTTACTCGAGCCATTACGAGCAGTACGTC. It yields the protein CASSYSSHYEQYV.